This TCR beta chain was captured in a study of cytomegalovirus exposure and HLA in healthy donors. Study findings and constraints: Later findings reportedly placed an Asian-associated ancestry cluster below the roughly 660-donor mean for N-insertions. In an earlier analysis, productive rearrangement rates for most beta V segments clustered near 87% or 30%.

The germline V gene encodes CDR1 LNHNV and CDR2 YYDKDF (reference sequence). The CDR3 loop spans 14 amino acids. V shed 1 base and J 4 bases; nucleotides not matched to a gene: 4. PCR involved 60 Vbeta and 13 Jbeta primers. Some clones are missing from TCRdb's copy, which holds only in-frame ones; the method was immunoSEQ multiplex PCR. The sample yields 95,000 to 110,000 clones, about four fifths seen once. Of note for this clone: What it binds is unknown.

The sequence was collected from a man aged 25-45 years in good health and CMV-seropositive. The V and J genes are TRBV15 and TRBJ2-7; 7 positions match TRBD2. The sequenced material came from PBMCs. The CDR3: CATSRAGGGYEQYF. CDR3 DNA sequence: TGTGCCACCAGCAGAGCTGGGGGGGGATACGAGCAGTACTTC. Drawing the rest from reference TRBV15 and TRBJ2-7, the complete variable domain is DAMVIQNPRYQVTQFGKPVTLSCSQTLNHNVMYWYQQKSSQAPKLLFHYYDKDFNNEADTPDNFQSRRPNTSFCFLDIRSPGLGDTAMYLCATSRAGGGYEQYFGPGTRLTVT.